The T cell receptor beta chain described here comes from a study of blood T cell repertoires in COVID-19. Study overall: The United States, Italy and Spain provided the acute and convalescent COVID-19 samples.

In the original processing: The assay estimated nucleated cells by amplifying reference gene primers. Some clones are missing from TCRdb's copy, which holds only in-frame ones; the method was immunoSEQ multiplex PCR. V, J and clone size are taken as reported in that table, and D and trimming were inferred from the DNA itself. The table lists around 230,000 clones, 83% of them singletons. Germline assignment: CDR1 KGHSH and CDR2 LQKENI. V trimming: 6 bases; J trimming: 1 base; junction bases outside the gene matches: 15. This CDR3 has 18 amino acids. The chain combines TRBV18 with TRBJ1-1; 9 bases fit TRBD1. The source of this sequence is a woman aged 40 to 49 with active or convalescent COVID-19. Sequencing was carried out using peripheral blood. The CDR3 region is CASSRTSYRGRENTEAFF. For the CDR3, the DNA is TGTGCCAGCTCCCGAACGAGCTACAGGGGGCGAGAGAACACTGAAGCTTTCTTT.